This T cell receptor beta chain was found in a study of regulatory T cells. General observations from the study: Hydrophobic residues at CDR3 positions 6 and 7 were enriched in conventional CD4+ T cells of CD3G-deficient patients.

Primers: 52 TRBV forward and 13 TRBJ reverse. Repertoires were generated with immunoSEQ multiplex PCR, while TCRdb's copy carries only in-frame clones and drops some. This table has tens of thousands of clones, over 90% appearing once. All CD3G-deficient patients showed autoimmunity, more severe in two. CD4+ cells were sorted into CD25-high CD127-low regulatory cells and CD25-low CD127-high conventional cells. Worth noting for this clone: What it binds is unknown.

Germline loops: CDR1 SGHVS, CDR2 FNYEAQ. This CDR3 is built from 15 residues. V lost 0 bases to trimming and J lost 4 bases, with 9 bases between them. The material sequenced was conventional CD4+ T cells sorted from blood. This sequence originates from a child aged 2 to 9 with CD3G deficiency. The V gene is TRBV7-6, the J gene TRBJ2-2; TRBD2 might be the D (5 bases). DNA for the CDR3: TGTGCCAGCAGCTTAGCGAGGGCAGGCACCGGGGAGCTGTTTTTT. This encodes CASSLARAGTGELFF.